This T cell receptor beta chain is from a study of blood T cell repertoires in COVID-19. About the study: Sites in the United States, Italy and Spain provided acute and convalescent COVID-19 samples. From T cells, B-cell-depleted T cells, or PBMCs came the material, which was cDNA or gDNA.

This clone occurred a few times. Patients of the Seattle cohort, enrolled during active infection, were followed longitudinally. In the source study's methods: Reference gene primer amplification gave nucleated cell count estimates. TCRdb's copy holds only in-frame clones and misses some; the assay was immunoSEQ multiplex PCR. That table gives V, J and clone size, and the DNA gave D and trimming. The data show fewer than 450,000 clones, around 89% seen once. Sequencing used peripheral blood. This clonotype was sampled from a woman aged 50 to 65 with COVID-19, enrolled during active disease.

CDR3 nucleotides: TGTGCCAGCAGTGTCAGGGGGCGGGTGCAGCCCCAGCATTTT. It codes for CASSVRGRVQPQHF. The gene calls are TRBV28 and TRBJ1-5; TRBD1 matches at 8 bases. Per the germline V gene, CDR1 is MDHEN and CDR2 is SYDVKM. This CDR3 region has 14 residues. The ends lost 5 bases at V and 7 bases at J; junction bases unmatched: 7.